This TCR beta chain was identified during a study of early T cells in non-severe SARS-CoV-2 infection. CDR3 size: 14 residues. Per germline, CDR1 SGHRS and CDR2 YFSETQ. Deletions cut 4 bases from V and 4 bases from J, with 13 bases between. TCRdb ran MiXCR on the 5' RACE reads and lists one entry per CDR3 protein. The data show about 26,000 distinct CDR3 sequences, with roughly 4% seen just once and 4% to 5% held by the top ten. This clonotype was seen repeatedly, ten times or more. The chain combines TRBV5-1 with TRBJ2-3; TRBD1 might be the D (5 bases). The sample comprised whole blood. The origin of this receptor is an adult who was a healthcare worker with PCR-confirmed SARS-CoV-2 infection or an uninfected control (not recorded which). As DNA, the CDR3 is TGCGCCAGCAGCCCCATACAGGACCCAGATACGCAGTATTTT. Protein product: CASSPIQDPDTQYF.